These 12 T cell receptor beta chains originate from one sample sequenced in a study of T cells in Graves' hyperthyroidism and ophthalmopathy. What was amplified from RNA transcripts were TCR beta CDR3 regions. The HTBI primer set was used in a first-round RT-PCR of the TCR CDR3. MiXCR was run by TCRdb on the multiplex PCR reads, yielding one entry per CDR3 protein. The repertoire consists of fewer than 250,000 distinct CDR3 sequences, with roughly 15% occurring once and the leading ten covering around 30%. Sequencing was performed on blood. The source is a woman between 18 and 29 years old with Graves' ophthalmopathy.

This clonotype was counted many times. This chain uses TRBV30 with TRBJ1-1, with TRBD1 as a possible D gene (6 bases). There are 13 residues in the CDR3. Between the trimmed V and J ends, which lost 3 bases and 0 bases, there was a span of 8 bases. From germline, CDR1 is GTSNPN and CDR2 SVGIG (reference sequence). CDR3 sequence (DNA): TGTGCCTGGAGGGGACATCTGAACACTGAAGCTTTCTTT. This codes for CAWRGHLNTEAFF.

In this sample, this clonotype turned up many times. The chain employs TRBV2 and TRBJ1-5; 7 bases map to TRBD1. Trimming took 3 bases from V and 6 from J; bases not matched to a gene: 11. Germline-derived CDR1 and CDR2 are SNHLY and FYNNEI. The CDR3 is 16 amino acids. The CDR3 DNA sequence: TGTGCCAGCAGTGATGTTGACAGGGCGTCCCGTCAGCCCCAGCATTTT. Protein sequence: CASSDVDRASRQPQHF.

This clonotype was recorded at least ten times. The CDR3 loop is CASSQYTQGASGYTF. The CDR3, as DNA: TGTGCCAGCAGCCAATACACACAGGGGGCGAGTGGCTACACCTTC. This chain connects TRBV3-1 to TRBJ1-2; 9 bases match TRBD1. V lost 2 bases to trimming and J lost 7 bases; unmatched junction nucleotides: 8. Germline lookup yields CDR1 LGHDT and CDR2 YNNKEL (reference sequence). CDR3 length: 15 residues.

Of note for this clonotype: A much larger clonotype is one base distant, so this may be a read error. This chain connects TRBV20-1 to TRBJ2-7, with a tentative D call TRBD2 (7 bases). The length of the CDR3 is 12 residues. V was clipped by 3 bases and J by 5 bases, with 11 bases between them. The germline CDR1 and CDR2 sequences are DFQATT and SNEGSKA (reference sequence). CDR3 nucleotide sequence: TGCAGTGCTAGTCGGGGGGCCCACGAGCAGTACTTC. It yields the protein CSASRGAHEQYF.

Many counts were recorded for this clonotype. The chain links TRBV29-1 to TRBJ2-1; 8 nucleotides align to TRBD2. Losses at the gene ends were 5 bases for V and 9 bases for J; bases not matched to a gene: 12. CDR1 SQVTM and CDR2 ANQGSEA come from the germline V gene. The CDR3 consists of 14 residues. CDR3 coding DNA: TGCAGCGTTCGGGCGGGAGGCGGGCTGGGTGAGCAGTTCTTC. Residues: CSVRAGGGLGEQFF.

This clonotype was recorded at least ten times. The V call is TRBV6-2 or TRBV6-3, the J call TRBJ2-6; D remains ambiguous. The CDR3 contains 14 residues. V lost 3 bases and J 0 bases, leaving 3 bases between the germline ends. Germline assignment: CDR1 MNHEY and CDR2 SVGEGT. CDR3 loop: CASSYNSGANVLTF. The CDR3 region has the DNA TGTGCCAGCAGTTATAACTCTGGGGCCAACGTCCTGACTTTC.

This clonotype was recorded many times. V and J are TRBV6-1 and TRBJ1-2; 8 bases are shared with TRBD1. This CDR3 comprises 17 residues. V lost 6 bases and J lost 1; bases outside the gene matches: 13. In germline, CDR1 is MNHNS, CDR2 SASEGT. CDR3 sequence reads: CASSSDRGKGLNYGYTF. The CDR3 nucleotides are TGTGCCAGCAGCTCCGACAGGGGTAAAGGCCTTAACTATGGCTACACCTTC.

Many counts were recorded for this clonotype. The rearrangement links TRBV12-3 or TRBV12-4 to TRBJ2-4; D perhaps matches TRBD1 (6 bases). V was clipped by 5 bases and J by 0 bases, with 17 bases between them. The CDR3 loop spans 17 amino acids. The CDR3, as DNA: TGTGCCAGCAGTCCGAGGACAGACCCCTTAGCCAAAAACATTCAGTACTTC. Its protein is CASSPRTDPLAKNIQYF.

This clonotype was picked up many times. The V call is TRBV28, the J call TRBJ1-1; D unresolved. Trimming cost V 10 bases and J 0 bases, with 6 bases left between them. Germline V gene data show CDR1 as MDHEN and CDR2 as SYDVKM. The CDR3 is 11 residues long. CDR3 DNA sequence: TGTGCCACCGCAGTGAACACTGAAGCTTTCTTT. Its translation: CATAVNTEAFF.

This clonotype occurred many times. The chain carries TRBV20-1 and TRBJ2-3, with TRBD1 matching over 10 bases. This CDR3 is 15 amino acids long. Trimming removed 5 bases from V and 4 bases from J; junction bases left unmatched: 9. Germline V gene lookup returns CDR1 DFQATT and CDR2 SNEGSKA (reference sequence). CDR3 sequence: CSAGTGESRPDTQYF. The CDR3 DNA reads as TGCAGTGCTGGGACAGGGGAGTCCCGACCAGATACGCAGTATTTT.

This clonotype was seen many times. V is TRBV29-1 and J is TRBJ2-7; D is uncertain. The germline V gene encodes CDR1 SQVTM and CDR2 ANQGSEA. The ends were cut back, 5 bases at V and 2 bases at J, with 13 bases in the middle. The CDR3 sequence is 13 residues long. The CDR3 nucleotides read TGCAGCGTTACGGGCGGAAAGACCTACGAGCAGTACTTC. Protein: CSVTGGKTYEQYF.

There are many counts of this clonotype. The V and J genes are TRBV24-1 and TRBJ2-1, with 7 positions matching TRBD2. V trimming: 4 bases; J trimming: 1 base; junction bases outside the gene matches: 3. Germline values: CDR1 KGHDR, CDR2 SFDVKD. The CDR3 totals 15 residues. CDR3 loop: CATSEGGGSYNEQFF. In nucleotides, the CDR3 is TGTGCCACCAGTGAGGGGGGAGGGTCCTACAATGAGCAGTTCTTC.